This T cell receptor beta chain was recorded in a study of blood T cell repertoires in COVID-19. Study information: Samples of COVID-19 (acute and convalescent) were obtained from the United States, Italy and Spain. T cells, B-cell-depleted T cells, or PBMCs supplied cDNA or gDNA.

In the authors' workflow: Using reference gene primer amplification, nucleated cell counts were estimated. Profiling relied on immunoSEQ multiplex PCR, and the TCRdb table lists in-frame clones only, not all of them. The V and J calls and clone size were taken over from that table, and D and trimming were inferred from the DNA. The sample has 250,000 to 350,000 clones, 75% to 90% seen once. Germline V CDR1 and CDR2: LGHNT, FRNRAP. V was cut by 7 bases and J by 6 bases, with 13 bases left in between. The CDR3 extends over 13 amino acids. This receptor was obtained from a woman in her 50s who had recovered from COVID-19. Sequencing was carried out using peripheral blood. This chain joins TRBV12-5 and TRBJ1-5, with D possibly TRBD1 on 5 matching bases. CDR3 region: CASAGGKGQPQHF. The DNA of the CDR3 is TGTGCTAGTGCCGGGGGAAAGGGTCAGCCCCAGCATTTT.